The present entry profiles one T cell receptor (beta chain) with its context. Sample-barcoded 5' priming and a J-beta primer mix drove a second PCR of roughly 6 to 12 cycles. In TCRdb, the 5' RACE reads were re-called with MiXCR into one record per CDR3 protein. The data hold about 670,000 distinct CDR3 sequences, with 52% observed a single time. This sample is drawn from a study of blood T cells in healthy people across ages. CDR3 length equals 13 residues. CDR1 and CDR2 from the germline V gene are SEHNR and FQNEAQ (reference sequence). The junction had 1 base not matched to a gene; V was cut back by 4 bases and J by 4 bases.

The specimen sequenced was blood. This chain connects TRBV7-9 to TRBJ2-5; 9 bases are shared with TRBD2. This sequence originates from a woman aged 80 or over in good health. This chain's CDR3 is CASSSSGVETQYF. CDR3 bases: TGTGCCAGCAGCTCTAGCGGGGTAGAGACCCAGTACTTC.